Each of the 30 T cell receptor beta chains below was sequenced from the same sample in a study of Ad26.COV2.S vaccination and SARS-CoV-2 variants. TCRdb's copy holds only in-frame clones and misses some; the assay was immunoSEQ multiplex PCR. Of some 420,000 clones in the sample, more than 75% were seen once. The treatment denotes: about 20 received Ad26.COV2.S at low or high dose, single or two shots; about 5 received placebo; per-sample allocation not given. Material that was analyzed had been drawn on day 63 after the first vaccine or placebo injection. This sample comprised peripheral blood, obtained in a trial of Ad26.COV2.S vaccine versus placebo. The receptors originated from a person between 18 and 59 years old who received the Ad26.COV2.S COVID-19 vaccine or a placebo.

There are a few counts of this clone. The V and J genes are TRBV19 and TRBJ1-1, with 8 bases identical to TRBD1. The CDR3 is 12 amino acids. V dropped 6 bases and J dropped 4; count of bases not matched to a gene: 1. Per germline, CDR1 LNHDA and CDR2 SQIVND (reference sequence). The CDR3 is CASRTGVTEAFF. In DNA form, the CDR3 reads TGTGCCAGTAGGACAGGGGTCACTGAAGCTTTCTTT.

The V gene is TRBV24-1, the J gene TRBJ2-7; D gene ambiguous. The CDR3 has 13 residues. V was shortened by 1 base and J by 7 bases, with 10 bases between the two germline ends. Germline V gene data show CDR1 as KGHDR and CDR2 as SFDVKD. The chain's CDR3 is CATSDFEVGEQYF. The DNA of the CDR3 is TGTGCCACCAGTGATTTTGAGGTTGGGGAGCAGTACTTC.

As DNA, the CDR3 is TGTGCCAGCAGCTTCCAGTACAACACTGAAGCTTTCTTT. Translation gives CASSFQYNTEAFF. J is TRBJ1-1 and V is TRBV7-2; D unclear. V lost 3 bases, J lost 2 bases, and 7 bases lay in between. Germline lookup yields CDR1 SGHTA and CDR2 FQGNSA. The length of the CDR3 is 13 residues.

This sequence joins TRBV5-1 and TRBJ2-3; D unresolved. This CDR3 contains 14 residues. V was shortened by 5 bases and J by 4 bases, with 14 bases between the two germline ends. CDR1 and CDR2 from the germline V gene are SGHRS and YFSETQ. The CDR3 DNA reads as TGCGCCAGCAGTCCCAGGACCCACGCAGATACGCAGTATTTT. It yields the protein CASSPRTHADTQYF.

The chain recombines TRBV7-6 with TRBJ2-3; 9 nucleotides match TRBD2. The germline V gene has CDR1 SGHVS and CDR2 FNYEAQ. V was pared by 3 bases and J by 2 bases, with 3 bases of the junction left unmatched. The CDR3 is 15 amino acids. CDR3 in DNA: TGTGCCAGCAGCTTCAGCGGGGGGTACACAGATACGCAGTATTTT. It is translated as CASSFSGGYTDTQYF.

V gene TRBV5-1 combines with J gene TRBJ2-2; 9 nucleotides line up with TRBD1. Germline V CDR1 and CDR2: SGHRS, YFSETQ. This CDR3 is built from 16 residues. The J segment lost 4 bases and the V segment lost 4 bases, leaving 8 bases of the junction unmatched. CDR3 protein: CASSPRGTGTTGELFF. The CDR3 bases are TGCGCCAGCAGCCCCCGGGGGACAGGGACCACCGGGGAGCTGTTTTTT. Full variable domain (rest looked up from reference TRBV5-1 and TRBJ2-2): KAGVTQTPRYLIKTRGQQVTLSCSPISGHRSVSWYQQTPGQGLQFLFEYFSETQRNKGNFPGRFSGRQFSNSRSEMNVSTLELGDSALYLCASSPRGTGTTGELFFGEGSRLTVL.

The rearrangement joins TRBV4-1 to TRBJ2-5; D might be TRBD1 (5 bases). Deletions cut 1 base from V and 5 bases from J, with 11 bases between. The CDR3 is 14 residues long. Germline V gene data show CDR1 as MGHRA and CDR2 as YSYEKL. CDR3 protein: CASSQGGARETQYF. The CDR3 region has the DNA TGCGCCAGCAGCCAAGGTGGGGCGCGGGAGACCCAGTACTTC.

J is TRBJ2-7 and V is TRBV12-3 or TRBV12-4, with TRBD1 matching 7 bases. J gave up 4 bases and V 4 bases, and 4 bases lay outside the gene matches. The CDR3 covers 13 residues. The CDR3 nucleotides read TGTGCCAGCAGTTCCGGGACAGAATACGAGCAGTACTTC. This encodes CASSSGTEYEQYF.

The chain carries TRBV4-3 and TRBJ2-2; weak D call: TRBD1 (6 bases). The CDR3 covers 14 residues. Germline assignment: CDR1 LGHNA and CDR2 YSLEER. V was pared by 1 base and J by 3 bases, with 6 bases between. In DNA, the CDR3 is TGCGCCAGCAGCCAAGCAGGGGACACCGGGGAGCTGTTTTTT. As protein: CASSQAGDTGELFF.

This chain uses TRBV7-6 with TRBJ1-2; D not resolved. This CDR3 contains 15 residues. Germline V gives CDR1 SGHVS, CDR2 FNYEAQ. Trimming cost V 2 bases and J 8 bases, with 18 bases left between them. The CDR3 sequence is CASSLRPVDSGGYTF. CDR3 sequence (DNA): TGTGCCAGCAGCTTAAGGCCAGTAGATTCGGGCGGCTACACCTTC. Looking up the rest from reference TRBV7-6 and TRBJ1-2 gives the full variable domain: GAGVSQSPRYKVTKRGQDVALRCDPISGHVSLYWYRQALGQGPEFLTYFNYEAQQDKSGLPNDRFSAERPEGSISTLTIQRTEQRDSAMYRCASSLRPVDSGGYTFGSGTRLTVV.

The chain uses TRBV7-2 and TRBJ2-7; the D is unclear. V was cut by 6 bases and J by 1 base, with 16 bases left in between. The germline CDR1 and CDR2 sequences are SGHTA and FQGNSA. This CDR3 spans 15 amino acids. The CDR3 loop reads CASSPALMDSYEQYF. The DNA for the CDR3 is TGTGCCAGCAGTCCCGCCCTCATGGATTCCTACGAGCAGTACTTC.

This sequence joins TRBV5-1 and TRBJ2-2; 10 bases are a match to TRBD1. CDR1 is SGHRS and CDR2 is YFSETQ in the germline V gene. V lost 4 bases to trimming and J lost 2 bases; unmatched junction nucleotides: 5. This CDR3 has 16 residues. The CDR3 region is CASSLDRGPNTGELFF. In DNA, the CDR3 is TGCGCCAGCAGCCTAGACAGGGGGCCCAACACCGGGGAGCTGTTTTTT.

This chain connects TRBV4-3 to TRBJ1-2, with 9 bases fitting TRBD1. Germline CDR1 reads LGHNA; CDR2 reads YSLEER. This CDR3 region has 15 residues. The J segment lost 4 bases and the V segment lost 4 bases, leaving 7 bases of the junction unmatched. The CDR3 reads CASSLRQGVGYGYTF. The CDR3 DNA reads TGCGCCAGCAGCCTGAGACAGGGGGTAGGCTATGGCTACACCTTC.

The CDR3 is CASSMDRASSYEQYF. For the CDR3, the DNA is TGTGCCAGCAGTATGGACAGGGCTAGCTCCTACGAGCAGTACTTC. V gene TRBV27 combines with J gene TRBJ2-7; 8 bases agree with TRBD1. This CDR3 has 15 residues. Germline CDR1 is MNHEY and CDR2 is SMNVEV (reference sequence). The J segment lost 0 bases and the V segment lost 5 bases, leaving 6 bases of the junction unmatched.

Of note for this clone: A clone one base away is much larger, so this may be a read error. Other DNA sequences in this specimen translate into the identical CDR3. The genes are TRBV5-4 and TRBJ2-2, with 7 positions matching TRBD1. Per germline, CDR1 SGHNT and CDR2 YYREEE (reference sequence). CDR3 length equals 15 residues. The V segment lost 5 bases and the J segment 0 bases; nucleotides outside the gene matches: 4. CDR3 residues: CASSPGTANTGELFF. DNA for the CDR3: TGTGCCAGCAGTCCCGGGACAGCGAACACCGGGGAGCTGTTTTTT.

V and J are TRBV7-2 and TRBJ2-3; TRBD2 agrees at 12 bases. The CDR3 length is 16 residues. V lost 5 bases to trimming and J lost 5 bases; unmatched junction nucleotides: 8. CDR1 and CDR2 (germline): SGHTA, FQGNSA. CDR3 bases: TGTGCCAGCAGCATGGTTGCTAGCGGGGGGGGAGATACGCAGTATTTT. Translated: CASSMVASGGGDTQYF.

The rearrangement uses TRBV7-9 and TRBJ2-3, with a tentative D call TRBD1 (5 bases). Germline V gene lookup returns CDR1 SEHNR and CDR2 FQNEAQ (reference sequence). CDR3 length: 16 amino acids. The ends were cut back, 7 bases at V and 3 bases at J, with 20 bases in the middle. Here the CDR3 DNA reads TGTGCCAGCACCCTTGGGGCAGCTGCCCGTACAGATACGCAGTATTTT. Translating it yields CASTLGAAARTDTQYF.

This chain joins TRBV4-3 and TRBJ1-3, with D unclear. Trimming shortened V by 2 bases and J by 3 bases, and 11 bases separated the two germline ends. The CDR3 loop spans 15 amino acids. Germline V lookup: CDR1 LGHNA, CDR2 YSLEER. The CDR3 DNA is TGCGCCAGCAGCCAATCGACAACCGGTGGAAACACCATATATTTT. Translated, it gives CASSQSTTGGNTIYF.

The V call is TRBV11-2, the J call TRBJ2-2; D is undetermined. There are 11 residues in the CDR3. Trimming took 1 base from V and 6 from J, leaving 0 bases between them. CDR1 and CDR2 (germline): SGHAT, FQNNGV. The chain's CDR3 is CASSLAGELFF. The DNA for the CDR3 is TGTGCCAGCAGCTTAGCCGGGGAGCTGTTTTTT.

The chain recombines TRBV7-6 with TRBJ2-1; maybe TRBD2 (6 bases). This CDR3 region has 17 residues. Trimming removed 4 bases from V and 3 bases from J, with 19 bases in between. In germline, CDR1 is SGHVS, CDR2 FNYEAQ. The CDR3 is CASSSDRSAGHYNEQFF. CDR3 bases: TGTGCCAGCAGCTCAGACCGCTCGGCGGGGCACTACAATGAGCAGTTCTTC.

The J gene is TRBJ2-1, the V gene TRBV5-4, with D hard to call. The ends were cut back, 0 bases at V and 6 bases at J, with 7 bases in the middle. CDR3 length: 13 residues. In germline, CDR1 is SGHNT, CDR2 YYREEE (reference sequence). This chain's CDR3 is CASSLVELNEQFF. DNA of the CDR3: TGTGCCAGCAGCTTGGTGGAACTCAATGAGCAGTTCTTC. Variable domain in full (rest from reference TRBV5-4 and TRBJ2-1): ETGVTQSPTHLIKTRGQQVTLRCSSQSGHNTVSWYQQALGQGPQFIFQYYREEENGRGNFPPRFSGLQFPNYSSELNVNALELDDSALYLCASSLVELNEQFFGPGTRLTVL.

This clone has just one count. The rearrangement joins TRBV4-3 to TRBJ2-7; D possibly corresponds to TRBD1 (5 bases). Germline CDR1 and CDR2: LGHNA and YSLEER. The length of the CDR3 is 16 residues. Trimming removed 0 bases at V and 0 bases at J, with 12 bases between. The CDR3 region is CASSQERNRNSYEQYF. CDR3 bases: TGCGCCAGCAGCCAAGAACGGAACAGGAACTCCTACGAGCAGTACTTC.

The chain recombines TRBV6-5 with TRBJ2-1, with 7 nucleotides matching TRBD1. After removal of 6 bases from V and 7 bases from J, the junction contained 9 bases not matched to a gene. The CDR3 sequence is 14 residues long. The germline CDR1 and CDR2 sequences are MNHEY and SVGAGI. The CDR3 DNA follows: TGTGCCAGCAGGGTGACAGGGTATAGTAATGAGCAGTTCTTC. As protein: CASRVTGYSNEQFF.

The V call is TRBV28, the J call TRBJ2-4; D might be TRBD2 (5 bases). From germline, CDR1 is MDHEN and CDR2 SYDVKM. Trimming stripped 6 bases from V and 3 bases from J, with 12 bases between. The CDR3 is 14 amino acids. The CDR3, as DNA: TGTGCCAGCAGCCGACCTCGGGGCAAAAACATTCAGTACTTC. Its protein is CASSRPRGKNIQYF.

The V call is TRBV19, the J call TRBJ2-1; 8 bases line up with TRBD2. This CDR3 has 16 residues. After removal of 2 bases from V and 3 bases from J, the junction contained 6 bases not matched to a gene. CDR1 is LNHDA, CDR2 SQIVND, per germline (reference sequence). CDR3 sequence reads: CASSIKLGTSYNEQFF. The CDR3 coding sequence is TGTGCCAGTAGTATAAAGTTGGGGACTAGCTACAATGAGCAGTTCTTC.

The chain has TRBV24-1 and TRBJ2-2, with 7 positions matching TRBD1. The CDR3 length is 15 residues. J was trimmed by 6 bases and V by 6 bases; bases with no gene match: 9. Germline CDR1 KGHDR, CDR2 SFDVKD. CDR3 loop: CATSPDRVGAGELFF. Here the CDR3 DNA reads TGTGCCACCAGTCCCGACAGGGTCGGGGCCGGGGAGCTGTTTTTT.

The chain has TRBV7-9 and TRBJ2-1, with D possibly being TRBD1 (5 bases). V shed 8 bases and J shed 0 bases, with 14 bases lying between them. This CDR3 has 15 amino acids. Germline-derived CDR1 and CDR2 are SEHNR and FQNEAQ (reference sequence). The CDR3 region is CASARGQSSYNEQFF. Here the CDR3 DNA reads TGTGCCAGCGCAAGGGGCCAGAGCTCCTACAATGAGCAGTTCTTC.

The chain is built from TRBV6-6 and TRBJ1-5; 10 nucleotides align to TRBD1. Germline V CDR1 and CDR2: MNHNY, SVGAGI (reference sequence). V lost 2 bases, J lost 2 bases, and 3 bases stayed unmatched. The CDR3 contains 16 residues. The chain's CDR3 is CASSYLGTGGNQPQHF. As DNA, the CDR3 is TGTGCCAGCAGTTACCTAGGGACAGGGGGCAATCAGCCCCAGCATTTT.

The V call is TRBV6-5, the J call TRBJ1-1; maybe TRBD1 (6 bases). The CDR3 loop spans 14 amino acids. V lost 4 bases and J lost 6, with 15 bases in between. CDR1 and CDR2 from the germline V gene are MNHEY and SVGAGI. The CDR3 nucleotides are TGTGCCAGCAGTTTGGAAGGGGGGCGGGCTGAAGCTTTCTTT. It codes for CASSLEGGRAEAFF.

This chain connects TRBV9 to TRBJ2-1; D is unresolved. Trimming stripped 3 bases from V and 10 bases from J, with 14 bases between. The CDR3 runs 13 residues. Germline-derived CDR1 and CDR2 are SGDLS and YYNGEE. DNA of the CDR3: TGTGCCAGCAGCGAGAATCAAAGGGTCGAGCAGTTCTTC. It translates to CASSENQRVEQFF.